Sequencing of this TCR beta chain was carried out in a study of blood T cell repertoires in COVID-19. Using immunoSEQ multiplex PCR, the repertoire was profiled, and TCRdb retains in-frame clones only, with some absent. The data hold around 370,000 clones, with 90% observed a single time. V was cut by 5 bases and J by 8 bases, with 13 bases left in between. The CDR3 has 13 residues. Germline CDR1 reads SGHKS; CDR2 reads YYEKEE (reference sequence). The sequence came from a man in his late teens or twenties with active or convalescent COVID-19. Sequencing was carried out using peripheral blood. The chain couples TRBV5-5 to TRBJ2-2; D gene uncertain. The CDR3: CASRPHSEGELFF. The CDR3 DNA follows: TGTGCCAGCAGGCCACATTCGGAGGGGGAGCTGTTTTTT.